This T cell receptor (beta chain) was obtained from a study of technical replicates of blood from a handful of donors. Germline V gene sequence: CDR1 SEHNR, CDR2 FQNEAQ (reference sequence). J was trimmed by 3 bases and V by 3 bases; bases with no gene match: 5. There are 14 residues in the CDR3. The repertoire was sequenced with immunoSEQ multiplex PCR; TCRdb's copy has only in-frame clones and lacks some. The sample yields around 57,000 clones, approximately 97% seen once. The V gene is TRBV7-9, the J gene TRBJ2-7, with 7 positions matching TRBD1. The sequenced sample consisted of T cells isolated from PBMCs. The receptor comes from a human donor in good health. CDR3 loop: CASSFGQGVYEQYF. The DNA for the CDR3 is TGTGCCAGCAGCTTCGGGCAGGGGGTCTACGAGCAGTACTTC.